Given below is one TCR beta chain in context. The protocol was immunoSEQ multiplex PCR, while the TCRdb copy is restricted to in-frame clones and leaves out a portion. The sample has about 1 million clones; 60% to 80% are singletons. These data come from a study of shared clonotypes between healthy human individuals. Study background: Per donor, CD8 memory used one plate, CD8 naive used two, CD4 memory used three and CD4 naive used three.

There are 15 residues in the CDR3. CDR1 is MDHEN, CDR2 SYDVKM, per germline. Trimming left V 4 bases short and J 4 bases short, with 13 bases between. The sequencing sample was made of memory CD4+ T cells sorted from blood. Subset meaning: CD45RA-negative fraction. This rearrangement joins TRBV28 to TRBJ1-4; D remains ambiguous. The TCR comes from a man younger than 30 in good health. The CDR3 sequence: CASSSTGTFNEKLFF. As DNA, the CDR3 is TGTGCCAGCAGTTCAACGGGCACTTTTAATGAAAAACTGTTTTTT.